These 25 T cell receptor beta chains were sequenced from one sample in a study of T cell responses to AZD1222 COVID-19 vaccine. Libraries were prepared by immunoSEQ multiplex PCR; TCRdb keeps only in-frame clonotypes and omits some of them. The sample gives approximately 84,000 clones, around 86% of which show up once; 2.4% is in the top ten. The sequencing here drew on peripheral blood, taken on day 0 of AZD1222 vaccination. All receptors derive from an adult in good health.

The chain has TRBV6-5 and TRBJ1-2, with 8 bases matching TRBD1. Looked up from germline, CDR1 is MNHEY and CDR2 is SVGAGI. CDR3 length equals 13 residues. The junction had 5 bases not matched to a gene; V was cut back by 4 bases and J by 7 bases. The CDR3 here is CASSFQGAGGYTF. The CDR3 bases are TGTGCCAGCAGTTTTCAGGGGGCTGGTGGCTACACCTTC.

This clone was observed once. This chain uses TRBV30 with TRBJ1-2; D is unclear. The V and J ends lost 0 bases and 1 base respectively, with 6 bases between them. CDR1 is GTSNPN and CDR2 is SVGIG in the germline V gene (reference sequence). The CDR3 is 13 residues long. Written as DNA, the CDR3 is TGTGCCTGGAGTGTAGATGGTAACTATGGCTACACCTTC. Translated, it gives CAWSVDGNYGYTF.

This chain uses TRBV6-2 or TRBV6-3 with TRBJ2-7; tentatively, D is TRBD2 (5 bases). CDR1 MNHEY and CDR2 SVGEGT come from the germline V gene. Trimming removed 1 base at V and 11 bases at J, with 18 bases between. This CDR3 is built from 14 residues. Here the CDR3 reads CASSYLEADEGKYF. CDR3 sequence (DNA): TGTGCCAGCAGTTACTTGGAGGCGGATGAGGGAAAGTACTTC.

The chain links TRBV10-3 to TRBJ2-1; 10 bases are a match to TRBD2. The germline V gene encodes CDR1 ENHRY and CDR2 SYGVKD. The CDR3 has 14 residues. V lost 1 base, J lost 9 bases, and 3 bases stayed unmatched. The CDR3 bases are TGTGCCATCAGTGAGTTTGCTAGCGGGGGTGAGCAGTTCTTC. As protein: CAISEFASGGEQFF.

The gene calls are TRBV12-3 or TRBV12-4 and TRBJ2-7, with 7 nucleotides matching TRBD2. CDR3 length: 13 amino acids. V lost 7 bases, J lost 2 bases, and 5 bases stayed unmatched. The CDR3: CASNLGGAYEQYF. As DNA, the CDR3 is TGTGCCAGCAACCTGGGGGGGGCCTACGAGCAGTACTTC.

This rearrangement joins TRBV19 to TRBJ1-1; 8 bases match TRBD1. The CDR3 is made up of 17 amino acids. Germline values: CDR1 LNHDA, CDR2 SQIVND (reference sequence). Trimming removed 3 bases from V and 9 bases from J; junction bases left unmatched: 18. CDR3 nucleotide sequence: TGTGCCAGTAGTATGGCCCTCCCCGGGACAGGATCCCTGAAAGCTTTCTTT. Protein product: CASSMALPGTGSLKAFF.

The chain has TRBV27 and TRBJ2-7; 9 bases fit TRBD1. CDR3 length: 12 amino acids. The junction had 6 bases not matched to a gene; V was cut back by 3 bases and J by 12 bases. Germline CDR1 reads MNHEY; CDR2 reads SMNVEV (reference sequence). The CDR3 here is CASSLTGGKVYF. As DNA, the CDR3 is TGTGCCAGCAGTTTGACAGGGGGTAAGGTGTACTTC.

CDR3 nucleotides: TGTGCCAGCAGTACGGACAGGATAAGGATCTACGAGCAGTACTTC. Protein product: CASSTDRIRIYEQYF. The V and J genes are TRBV6-5 and TRBJ2-7; 7 nucleotides line up with TRBD1. Germline-derived CDR1 and CDR2 are MNHEY and SVGAGI. Trimming took 5 bases from V and 3 from J; bases not matched to a gene: 10. The CDR3 spans 15 residues.

The chain combines TRBV10-3 with TRBJ2-1; TRBD2 aligns across 12 bases. V was pared by 6 bases and J by 6 bases, with 12 bases of the junction left unmatched. The CDR3 length is 17 residues. Per the germline V gene, CDR1 is ENHRY and CDR2 is SYGVKD. CDR3 sequence: CAISQTSGRAHSNEQFF. The DNA of the CDR3 is TGTGCCATCAGCCAGACTAGCGGGAGAGCACACAGCAATGAGCAGTTCTTC.

The chain combines TRBV18 with TRBJ2-7; D possibly uses TRBD1 or TRBD2 (5 bases each). The CDR3 totals 16 residues. Deletions cut 1 base from V and 2 bases from J, with 15 bases between. The germline CDR1 and CDR2 sequences are KGHSH and LQKENI. For the CDR3, the DNA is TGTGCCAGCTCACCACAACCGGGACGGGTGACCTACGAGCAGTACTTC. It codes for CASSPQPGRVTYEQYF.

This chain uses TRBV19 with TRBJ1-4, with a weak D call TRBD1 (5 bases). The CDR3 consists of 16 residues. CDR1 is LNHDA, CDR2 SQIVND, per germline (reference sequence). V lost 1 base, J lost 3 bases, and 12 bases lay in between. The CDR3 DNA follows: TGTGCCAGTAGTATAGTGGGGGGTACCGCTAATGAAAAACTGTTTTTT. Encoded protein: CASSIVGGTANEKLFF.

The V and J genes are TRBV20-1 and TRBJ2-3, with 11 bases fitting TRBD2. V shed 3 bases and J 2 bases; nucleotides not matched to a gene: 7. Germline V gene lookup returns CDR1 DFQATT and CDR2 SNEGSKA (reference sequence). CDR3 size: 16 residues. CDR3 coding DNA: TGCAGTGCTAGTACGCCTAGCGGGAGGTTCACAGATACGCAGTATTTT. Translating it yields CSASTPSGRFTDTQYF.

The chain couples TRBV7-2 to TRBJ2-1; 12 bases map to TRBD2. CDR1 is SGHTA and CDR2 is FQGNSA in the germline V gene. The CDR3 extends over 16 amino acids. V lost 7 bases and J lost 8; bases outside the gene matches: 12. The CDR3 coding sequence is TGTGCCAGCACTCCCAGGACTAGCGGGGTACGGTATGAGCAGTTCTTC. Its translation is CASTPRTSGVRYEQFF.

The rearrangement links TRBV19 to TRBJ2-2; D unresolved. The CDR3 loop spans 11 amino acids. Deletions cut 6 bases from V and 7 bases from J, with 6 bases between. Germline assignment: CDR1 LNHDA and CDR2 SQIVND (reference sequence). CDR3 nucleotide sequence: TGTGCCAGTAGGTACGGCGGGGAGCTGTTTTTT. Translation gives CASRYGGELFF.

The genes are TRBV7-2 and TRBJ1-1; a possible D gene is TRBD1 (5 bases). The V and J ends lost 6 bases and 1 base respectively, with 12 bases between them. CDR3 length equals 14 residues. From germline, CDR1 is SGHTA and CDR2 FQGNSA. The CDR3: CASSPRTPNTEAFF. The CDR3 region has the DNA TGTGCCAGCAGTCCGAGGACACCGAACACTGAAGCTTTCTTT.

The genes are TRBV2 and TRBJ2-3; 9 bases fit TRBD2. The germline V gene has CDR1 SNHLY and CDR2 FYNNEI. This CDR3 has 16 amino acids. Unmatched junction bases numbered 9, after V lost 3 bases and J lost 5 bases. The CDR3 sequence is CASSDELAGSGDTQYF. The CDR3 DNA sequence: TGTGCCAGCAGTGATGAGCTAGCGGGGTCGGGAGATACGCAGTATTTT.

The chain joins TRBV29-1 to TRBJ1-1; the match to TRBD1 covers 7 bases. Germline CDR1 is SQVTM and CDR2 is ANQGSEA. CDR3 length: 12 amino acids. Unmatched junction bases numbered 6, after V lost 6 bases and J lost 5 bases. CDR3 loop: CSVRGRGTEAFF. Here the CDR3 DNA reads TGCAGCGTGAGGGGGCGCGGGACTGAAGCTTTCTTT.

V is TRBV5-1 and J is TRBJ1-2, with TRBD1 matching 10 bases. Germline CDR1 and CDR2: SGHRS and YFSETQ. Germline trimming cut 4 bases from V and 4 bases from J; bases unmatched to any gene: 4. This CDR3 region has 14 residues. The CDR3 sequence is CASSARDRGYGYTF. The CDR3 coding sequence is TGCGCCAGCAGCGCACGGGACAGGGGCTATGGCTACACCTTC.

This clone was seen only a few times. The V call is TRBV5-1, the J call TRBJ1-4; 10 nucleotides line up with TRBD1. V shed 4 bases, J shed 8 bases, and the junction held 8 bases outside the gene matches. Per the germline V gene, CDR1 is SGHRS and CDR2 is YFSETQ. The CDR3 consists of 15 residues. The CDR3 here is CASSDPTGGAEKLFF. The CDR3 nucleotides are TGCGCCAGCAGCGACCCGACAGGGGGCGCGGAAAAACTGTTTTTT.

V and J are TRBV18 and TRBJ2-7; 7 bases are a match to TRBD2. The CDR3 contains 15 residues. V lost 3 bases, J lost 3 bases, and 8 bases stayed unmatched. CDR1 is KGHSH, CDR2 LQKENI, per germline. CDR3: CASSPVQTSFYEQYF. The CDR3, as DNA: TGTGCCAGCTCACCTGTCCAGACTAGCTTCTACGAGCAGTACTTC.

The rearrangement uses TRBV10-3 and TRBJ1-1; TRBD1 aligns across 7 bases. Per germline, CDR1 ENHRY and CDR2 SYGVKD. CDR3 length equals 13 residues. With 10 bases clipped from V and 1 base from J, the junction kept 6 bases outside the gene matches. The CDR3 here is CASLQGRNTEAFF. CDR3 coding DNA: TGTGCCAGTCTACAGGGGAGGAACACTGAAGCTTTCTTT.

The chain couples TRBV4-2 to TRBJ1-4; D not certain. The CDR3 is 16 residues long. Germline V gene sequence: CDR1 LGHNA, CDR2 YNFKEQ. V shed 2 bases and J shed 1 base, with 11 bases lying between them. In DNA, the CDR3 is TGTGCCAGCAGCCAATCTAGTCGAAGAACTAATGAAAAACTGTTTTTT. This codes for CASSQSSRRTNEKLFF.

The chain couples TRBV3-1 (or the pseudogene TRBV3-2) to TRBJ1-3, with D possibly TRBD1 on 5 matching bases. In germline, CDR1 is LGHDT, CDR2 YNNKEL (reference sequence). V lost 4 bases and J 4 bases, leaving 14 bases between the germline ends. The CDR3 length is 15 residues. The CDR3 sequence: CASSPLWEGGNTIYF. DNA of the CDR3: TGTGCCAGCAGCCCCCTCTGGGAGGGGGGAAACACCATATATTTT.

The chain is built from TRBV5-6 and TRBJ2-1; TRBD1 aligns across 7 bases. CDR3 length: 15 amino acids. J was trimmed by 0 bases and V by 7 bases; bases with no gene match: 7. Germline CDR1 is SGHDT and CDR2 is YYEEEE. The CDR3 here is CASHEPGGSYNEQFF. The CDR3 DNA is TGTGCCAGCCACGAACCAGGGGGCTCCTACAATGAGCAGTTCTTC.

The chain combines TRBV5-1 with TRBJ2-1; D may be TRBD1 (6 bases). Germline-derived CDR1 and CDR2 are SGHRS and YFSETQ. This CDR3 has 15 residues. Trimming cost V 1 base and J 1 base, with 9 bases left between them. The CDR3 bases are TGCGCCAGCAGCTTGAGGGGGTCATCCTACAATGAGCAGTTCTTC. Its translation: CASSLRGSSYNEQFF.